A single sample gave rise to the 5 T cell receptor beta chains below, sequenced in a study of T-cell memory formation after mild COVID-19 (dated by TCRdb to the early 2020s). To prepare the library, 5' RACE was applied. The reads were generated on an Illumina NovaSeq 6000. The public reads were reprocessed in TCRdb via fastp at Q25 and MiXCR, keeping in-frame beta chains. Each record represents a unique CDR3 protein, reported with the most common genes and DNA among its rows. The sample profile shows about 560,000 distinct CDR3 sequences; more than 15% of them were found once. Of the sample, about 12% falls within the top ten clones. Sequencing was carried out using PBMCs or a T cell subset sorted from them (not recorded which). Receptor source: an adult woman who had mild COVID-19 (a few samples of this study predate the infection). The sample titles of this study are shuffled in the database, so cell type and time point are left out; the donor was told from shared clones.

This chain connects TRBV30 to TRBJ1-6; D gene unclear. The CDR3 loop spans 14 amino acids. CDR1 is GTSNPN and CDR2 is SVGIG in the germline V gene (reference sequence). V was cut by 3 bases and J by 5 bases, with 11 bases left in between. In DNA form, the CDR3 reads TGTGCCTGGAGCCCAGGACTGGATAATTCACCCCTCCACTTT. It specifies CAWSPGLDNSPLHF.

The chain is built from TRBV20-1 and TRBJ1-1, with no clear D. V gave up 6 bases and J gave up 0 bases, with 11 bases separating them. CDR3 length: 13 residues. Germline V gene sequence: CDR1 DFQATT, CDR2 SNEGSKA (reference sequence). The CDR3 protein is CSAHNGMNTEAFF. CDR3 bases: TGCAGTGCCCACAATGGAATGAACACTGAAGCTTTCTTT.

CDR3 sequence: CASSLASTDEQFF. DNA for the CDR3: TGTGCCAGCAGCTTAGCGAGTACCGATGAGCAGTTCTTC. The genes are TRBV7-9 and TRBJ2-1; D remains ambiguous. Trimming cost V 0 bases and J 8 bases, with 8 bases left between them. Germline assignment: CDR1 SEHNR and CDR2 FQNEAQ (reference sequence). The CDR3 covers 13 residues.

The chain carries TRBV7-2 and TRBJ1-2; D uncertain. Germline CDR1 is SGHTA and CDR2 is FQGNSA. CDR3 length: 13 residues. V shed 5 bases and J shed 4 bases, with 11 bases lying between them. CDR3 region: CASSTSVRYGYTF. The CDR3 nucleotides read TGTGCCAGCAGCACCTCAGTCCGCTATGGCTACACCTTC.

This rearrangement joins TRBV7-9 to TRBJ1-2; D gene uncertain. Germline V CDR1 and CDR2: SEHNR, FQNEAQ (reference sequence). V lost 5 bases, J lost 7 bases, and 11 bases lay in between. The CDR3 extends over 12 amino acids. CDR3 DNA sequence: TGTGCCAGCAGCGAGGGCTCCTCTGGCTACACCTTC. This encodes CASSEGSSGYTF.